Sequencing of this T cell receptor beta chain was carried out in a study of blood T cell repertoires in COVID-19. Across the study: Acute-phase and convalescent COVID-19 samples originated in the United States, Italy and Spain.

The CDR3 consists of 13 residues. The V gene lost 8 bases and the J gene lost 0 bases, with 8 bases spanning the gap. CDR1 is MNHEY and CDR2 is SVGAGI in the germline V gene. The Seattle patients joined while their infection was active and were tracked longitudinally afterward. This clone was found a few times. TCRdb's table, derived via immunoSEQ multiplex PCR, lists solely in-frame clones and lacks some. The repertoire holds 300,000 to 400,000 clones, with 87% as singletons. The specimen was peripheral blood. The chain links TRBV6-5 to TRBJ1-3; D gene unclear. This sequence originates from a man aged 30 to 45 with COVID-19, enrolled during active disease. As DNA, the CDR3 is TGTGCCAGCTACAGCTTCTCTGGAAACACCATATATTTT. Protein: CASYSFSGNTIYF.